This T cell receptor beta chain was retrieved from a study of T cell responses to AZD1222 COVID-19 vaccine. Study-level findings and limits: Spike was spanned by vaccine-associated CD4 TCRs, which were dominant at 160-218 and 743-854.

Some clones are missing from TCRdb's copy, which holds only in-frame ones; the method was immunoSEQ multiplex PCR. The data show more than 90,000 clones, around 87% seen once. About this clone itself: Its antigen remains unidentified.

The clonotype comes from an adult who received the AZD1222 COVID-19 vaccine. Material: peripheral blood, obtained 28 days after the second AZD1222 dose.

The CDR3 DNA is TGTGCCAGCAGACAGGGGTCCTACGAGCAGTACTTC. It translates to CASRQGSYEQYF. The chain uses TRBV28 and TRBJ2-7, with 7 bases lining up with TRBD1. Germline V gene lookup returns CDR1 MDHEN and CDR2 SYDVKM. This CDR3 has 12 residues. Germline trimming cut 6 bases from V and 1 base from J; bases unmatched to any gene: 0.